The source of this T cell receptor (beta chain) is a study of beta chain features in type 1 diabetes. About the research overall: Healthy donors and patients had similar age, gender and cell yields.

A remark on this clone: What it binds is not known.

Germline V gives CDR1 MNHNS, CDR2 SASEGT. The junction had 21 bases not matched to a gene; V was cut back by 4 bases and J by 7 bases. The CDR3 spans 18 residues. The isolated RNA, all of it, was reverse transcribed, so expressed TCRB transcripts were what got sequenced. Produced via immunoSEQ multiplex PCR; TCRdb's table is partial and in-frame only. The top ten clones hold about 0.5% of a sample with 150,000 or so clones, 8% to 8.5% of them seen once. Study findings and constraints: In every one of the four CD4+ subsets, TCRB CDR3s were moderately but significantly shorter in Type 1 diabetes patients.

The receptor's source is a woman aged 18-35 years with type 1 diabetes. V is TRBV6-1 and J is TRBJ1-2; the match to TRBD1 covers 7 bases. The sample was central memory CD4+ T cells from blood. The CDR3 region is CASSATGTAVLGGGGYTF. The CDR3 DNA reads TGTGCCAGCAGTGCTACCGGGACAGCCGTATTAGGAGGTGGTGGCTACACCTTC.